A selection of T cell receptor beta chains follows, all from one sample in a study of neurological immune-mediated disorders. TCRdb re-derived calls from the 5' RACE reads in MiXCR, one entry per CDR3 protein. The table includes around 62,000 distinct CDR3 sequences, more than 3.5% detected once. The sample taken for sequencing was PBMCs. Source of these receptors: a man in his forties or fifties with multiple sclerosis. Both conserved end residues are part of each CDR3. The D gene is left open where the match is weak. Not all rows give a size; the values are once, few, many and, for expanded clones, a class.

>TRBJ2-1|many|TRBV9|NA
TGTGCCAGCAGCGTAGAAGGGGACCCATACAATGAGCAGTTCTTC
CASSVEGDPYNEQFF
>TRBJ2-3|many|TRBV7-6|NA
TGTGCCAGCAGCTTAAGAGATCAGGGACGAGCGGACACAGATACGCAGTATTTT
CASSLRDQGRADTDTQYF
>TRBJ1-5|many|TRBV27|NA
TGTGCCAGCAGGAGAAATAGCAATCAGCCCCAGCATTTT
CASRRNSNQPQHF
>TRBJ2-2|many|TRBV7-8|TRBD1
TGTGCCAGCAGCTCCGACAGGGTGGTAACCGGGGAGCTGTTTTTT
CASSSDRVVTGELFF
>TRBJ2-5|many|TRBV11-2|NA
TGTGCCAGCAGCTCCGTCAGGGGGGGCAGAGAGACCCAGTACTTC
CASSSVRGGRETQYF
>TRBJ2-2|many|TRBV7-9|NA
TGTGCCAGCACCCATAGCAGCACCGGGGAGCTGTTTTTT
CASTHSSTGELFF
>TRBJ1-1|many|TRBV5-1|NA
TGCGCCAGCAGCTTGGGAGGGGGGGGCAGCTCTACGGCGGTGGAAGCTTTCTTT
CASSLGGGGSSTAVEAFF
>TRBJ2-5|many|TRBV4-3|TRBD2
TGCGCCAGCAGCCAGACGATCGGGATAGCGGGGGGGCCTCAGGAGACCCAGTACTTC
CASSQTIGIAGGPQETQYF
>TRBJ2-1|many|TRBV29-1|NA
TGCAGCGTTGTGACAGTGACCTCCTACAATGAGCAGTTCTTC
CSVVTVTSYNEQFF
>TRBJ1-1|NA|TRBV7-8|TRBD1
TGTGCCAGCAGCTGGGGACAGACGAACACTGAAGCTTTCTTT
CASSWGQTNTEAFF
>TRBJ1-2|many|TRBV28|NA
TGTGCCAGCAGTTTGACAAACTATGGCTACACCTTC
CASSLTNYGYTF
>TRBJ1-1|many|TRBV20-1|NA
TGCAGTGCTAGTGGTCGGACCGGGTGGGAGAGGACTGAAGCTTTCTTT
CSASGRTGWERTEAFF
>TRBJ1-5|many|TRBV20-1|TRBD1
TGCAGTGCTAAGGCGGGACAGGGGGTATCTCAGCCCCAGCATTTT
CSAKAGQGVSQPQHF
>TRBJ1-6|NA|TRBV18|NA
TGTGCCAGCTCACCACAGGGGGATAATTCACCCCTCCACTTT
CASSPQGDNSPLHF
>TRBJ2-2|NA|TRBV6-2/TRBV6-3|NA
TGTGCCAGCAGTTATTTTTCCGGGGAGCTGTTTTTT
CASSYFSGELFF
>TRBJ1-4|many|TRBV7-9|NA
TGTGCCAGCAGCAGGGTGGATGAGGAACTGTTTTTT
CASSRVDEELFF